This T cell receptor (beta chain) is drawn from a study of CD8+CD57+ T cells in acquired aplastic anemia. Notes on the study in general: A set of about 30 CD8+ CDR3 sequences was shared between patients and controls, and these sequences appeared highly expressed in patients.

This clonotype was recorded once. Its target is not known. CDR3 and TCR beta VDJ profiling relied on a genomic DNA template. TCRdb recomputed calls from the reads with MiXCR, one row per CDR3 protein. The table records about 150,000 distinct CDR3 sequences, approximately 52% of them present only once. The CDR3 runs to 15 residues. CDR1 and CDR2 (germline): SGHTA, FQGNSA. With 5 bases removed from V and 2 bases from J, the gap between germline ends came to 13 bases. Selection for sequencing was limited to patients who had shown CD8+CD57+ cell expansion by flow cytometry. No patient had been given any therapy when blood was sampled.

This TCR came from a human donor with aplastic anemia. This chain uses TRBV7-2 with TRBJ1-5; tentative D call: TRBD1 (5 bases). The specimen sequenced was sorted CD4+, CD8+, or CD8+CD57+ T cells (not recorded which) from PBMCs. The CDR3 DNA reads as TGTGCCAGCAGCCCCCGGCAGGGCGGCAATCAGCCCCAGCATTTT. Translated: CASSPRQGGNQPQHF.